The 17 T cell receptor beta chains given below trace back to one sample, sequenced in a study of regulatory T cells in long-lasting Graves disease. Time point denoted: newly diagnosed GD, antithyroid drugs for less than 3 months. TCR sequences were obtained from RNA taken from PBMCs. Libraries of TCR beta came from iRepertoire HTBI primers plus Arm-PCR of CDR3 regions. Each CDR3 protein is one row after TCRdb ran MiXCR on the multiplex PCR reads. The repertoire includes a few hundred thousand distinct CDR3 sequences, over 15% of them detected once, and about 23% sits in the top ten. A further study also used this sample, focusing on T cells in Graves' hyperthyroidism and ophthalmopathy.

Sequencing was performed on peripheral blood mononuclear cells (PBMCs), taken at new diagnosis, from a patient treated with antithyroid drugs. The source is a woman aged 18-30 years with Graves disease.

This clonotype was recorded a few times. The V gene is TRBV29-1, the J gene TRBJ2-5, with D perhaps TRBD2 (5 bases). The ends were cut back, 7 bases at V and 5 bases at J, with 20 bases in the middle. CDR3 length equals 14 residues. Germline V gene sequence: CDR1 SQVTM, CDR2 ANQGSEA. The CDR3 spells CSAPLGASRETQYF. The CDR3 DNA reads TGCAGCGCTCCACTGGGTGCTAGCCGGGAGACCCAGTACTTC.

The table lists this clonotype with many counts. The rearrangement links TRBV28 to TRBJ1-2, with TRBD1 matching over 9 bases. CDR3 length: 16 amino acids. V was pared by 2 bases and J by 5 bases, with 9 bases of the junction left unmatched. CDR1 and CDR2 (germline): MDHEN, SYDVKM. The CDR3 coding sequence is TGTGCCAGCAGTTTAAGCGGGACAGGGCGATTATATGGCTACACCTTC. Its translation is CASSLSGTGRLYGYTF.

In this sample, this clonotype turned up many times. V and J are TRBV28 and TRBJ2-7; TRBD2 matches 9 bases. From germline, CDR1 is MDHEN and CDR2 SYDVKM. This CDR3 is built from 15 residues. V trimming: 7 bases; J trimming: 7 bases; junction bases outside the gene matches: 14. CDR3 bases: TGTGCCAGCAACAACCCTTTCAGCGGGAGGTGGGAGCAGTACTTC. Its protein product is CASNNPFSGRWEQYF.

DNA of the CDR3: TGTGCCAGCAGCGGAGCGGACTACGCTGAGCAGTTCTTC. Translating it yields CASSGADYAEQFF. The genes are TRBV9 and TRBJ2-1, with D perhaps TRBD2 (6 bases). CDR1 and CDR2 (germline): SGDLS, YYNGEE. The CDR3 loop spans 13 amino acids. V was pared by 3 bases and J by 9 bases, with 13 bases between.

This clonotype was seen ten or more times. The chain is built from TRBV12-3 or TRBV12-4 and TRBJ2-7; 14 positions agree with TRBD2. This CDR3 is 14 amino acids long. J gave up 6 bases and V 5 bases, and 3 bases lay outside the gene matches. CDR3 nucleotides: TGTGCCAGCAGTCTGGGACTAGCGGGAGCCGAGCAGTACTTC. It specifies CASSLGLAGAEQYF.

The CDR3 spells CASSQHPPSVPIDNEQFF. The DNA of the CDR3 is TGTGCCAGCAGCCAGCACCCTCCTAGCGTTCCCATCGACAATGAGCAGTTCTTC. This chain uses TRBV3-1 with TRBJ2-1; D is possibly TRBD2 (6 bases). The germline CDR1 and CDR2 sequences are LGHDT and YNNKEL (reference sequence). This CDR3 region has 18 residues. V lost 3 bases and J 5 bases, leaving 23 bases between the germline ends.

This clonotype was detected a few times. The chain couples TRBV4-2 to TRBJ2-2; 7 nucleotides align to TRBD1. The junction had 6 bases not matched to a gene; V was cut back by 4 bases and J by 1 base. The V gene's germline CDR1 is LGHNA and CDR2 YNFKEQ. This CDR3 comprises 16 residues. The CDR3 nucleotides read TGTGCCAGCAGCCCCCGGACAGGAGTGAACACCGGGGAGCTGTTTTTT. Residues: CASSPRTGVNTGELFF.

CDR3 amino acids: CASSYGGAYGGYTF. CDR3 nucleotides: TGTGCCAGCAGTTACGGGGGGGCGTACGGCGGCTACACCTTC. This chain connects TRBV6-5 to TRBJ1-2; D might be TRBD1 (6 bases). The length of the CDR3 is 14 residues. Germline V lookup: CDR1 MNHEY, CDR2 SVGAGI. Trimming pared 2 bases from V and 8 bases from J, leaving 15 bases between.

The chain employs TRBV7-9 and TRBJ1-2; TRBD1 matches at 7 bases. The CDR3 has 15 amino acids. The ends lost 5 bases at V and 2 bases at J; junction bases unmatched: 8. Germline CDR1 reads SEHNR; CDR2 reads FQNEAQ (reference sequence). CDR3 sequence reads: CASSGPGTENYGYTF. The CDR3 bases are TGTGCCAGCAGCGGACCCGGGACAGAAAACTATGGCTACACCTTC.

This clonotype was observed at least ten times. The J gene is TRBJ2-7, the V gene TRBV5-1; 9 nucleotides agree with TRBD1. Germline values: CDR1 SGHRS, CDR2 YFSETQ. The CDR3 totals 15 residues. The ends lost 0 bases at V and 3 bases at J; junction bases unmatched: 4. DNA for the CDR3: TGCGCCAGCAGCTTGGAGGGGACAGGGTTCTACGAGCAGTACTTC. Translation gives CASSLEGTGFYEQYF.

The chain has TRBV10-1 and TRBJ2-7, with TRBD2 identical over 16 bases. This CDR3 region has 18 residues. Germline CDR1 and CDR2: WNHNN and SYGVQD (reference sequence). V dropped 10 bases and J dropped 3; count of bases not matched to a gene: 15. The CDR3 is CANTSGLAGGPLLYEQYF. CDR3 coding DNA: TGCGCCAACACCTCGGGACTAGCGGGAGGGCCCCTTCTCTACGAGCAGTACTTC.

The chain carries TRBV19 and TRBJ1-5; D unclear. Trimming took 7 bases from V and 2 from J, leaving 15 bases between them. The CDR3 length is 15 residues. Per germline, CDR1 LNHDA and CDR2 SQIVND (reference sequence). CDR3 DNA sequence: TGTGCCAGTACCCCGACCGGAGGTGGCAATCAGCCCCAGCATTTT. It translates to CASTPTGGGNQPQHF.

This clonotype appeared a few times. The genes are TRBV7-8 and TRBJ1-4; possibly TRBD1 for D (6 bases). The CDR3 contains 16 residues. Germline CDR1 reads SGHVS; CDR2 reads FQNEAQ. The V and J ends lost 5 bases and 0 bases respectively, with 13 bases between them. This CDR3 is CASSEGGTTTNEKLFF. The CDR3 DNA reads TGTGCCAGCAGCGAGGGGGGCACCACAACTAATGAAAAACTGTTTTTT.

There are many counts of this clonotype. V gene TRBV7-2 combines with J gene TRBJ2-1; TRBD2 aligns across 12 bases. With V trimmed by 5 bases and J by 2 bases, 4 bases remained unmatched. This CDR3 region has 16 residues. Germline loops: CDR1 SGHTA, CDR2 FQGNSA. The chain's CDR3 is CASSGTSGHTYNEQFF. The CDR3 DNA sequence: TGTGCCAGCAGCGGGACTAGCGGGCACACCTACAATGAGCAGTTCTTC. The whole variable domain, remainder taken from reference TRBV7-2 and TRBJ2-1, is GAGVSQSPSNKVTEKGKDVELRCDPISGHTALYWYRQSLGQGLEFLIYFQGNSAPDKSGLPSDRFSAERTGGSVSTLTIQRTQQEDSAVYLCASSGTSGHTYNEQFFGPGTRLTVL.

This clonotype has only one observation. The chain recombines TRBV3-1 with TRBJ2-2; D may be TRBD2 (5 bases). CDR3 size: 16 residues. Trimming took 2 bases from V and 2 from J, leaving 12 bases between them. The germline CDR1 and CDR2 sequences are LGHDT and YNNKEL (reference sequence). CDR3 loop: CASSQRLIRNTGELFF. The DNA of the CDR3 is TGTGCCAGCAGCCAACGACTAATTAGAAACACCGGGGAGCTGTTTTTT.

The CDR3 sequence: CATSDGQGGYEQYF. CDR3 coding DNA: TGTGCCACCAGTGATGGGCAGGGGGGCTACGAGCAGTACTTC. The chain recombines TRBV24-1 with TRBJ2-7, with TRBD1 as a possible D gene (7 bases). The CDR3 has 14 amino acids. The V gene's germline CDR1 is KGHDR and CDR2 SFDVKD. The V and J ends lost 3 bases and 3 bases respectively, with 11 bases between them.

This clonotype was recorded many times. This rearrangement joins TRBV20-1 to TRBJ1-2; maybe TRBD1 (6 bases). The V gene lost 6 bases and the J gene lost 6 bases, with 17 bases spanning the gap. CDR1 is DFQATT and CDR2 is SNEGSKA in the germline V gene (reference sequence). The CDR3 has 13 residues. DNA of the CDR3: TGCAGTGCAAAAAAGGACAGATTGGATGGCTACACCTTC. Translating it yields CSAKKDRLDGYTF.